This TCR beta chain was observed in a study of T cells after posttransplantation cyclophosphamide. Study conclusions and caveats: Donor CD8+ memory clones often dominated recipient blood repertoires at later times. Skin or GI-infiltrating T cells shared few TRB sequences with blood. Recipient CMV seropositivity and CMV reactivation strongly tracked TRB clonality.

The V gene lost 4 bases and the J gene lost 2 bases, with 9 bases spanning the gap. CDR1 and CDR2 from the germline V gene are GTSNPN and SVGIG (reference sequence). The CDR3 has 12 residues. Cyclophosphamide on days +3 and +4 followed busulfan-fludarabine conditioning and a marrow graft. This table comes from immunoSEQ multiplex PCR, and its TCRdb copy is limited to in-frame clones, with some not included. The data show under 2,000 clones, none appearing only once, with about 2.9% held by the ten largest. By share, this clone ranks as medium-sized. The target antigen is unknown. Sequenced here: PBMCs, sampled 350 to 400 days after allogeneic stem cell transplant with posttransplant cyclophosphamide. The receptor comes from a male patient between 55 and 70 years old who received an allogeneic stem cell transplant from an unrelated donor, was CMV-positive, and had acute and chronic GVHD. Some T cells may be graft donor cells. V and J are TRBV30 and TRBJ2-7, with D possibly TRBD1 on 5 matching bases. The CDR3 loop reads CAWKTQAYEQYF. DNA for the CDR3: TGTGCCTGGAAGACACAGGCCTACGAGCAGTACTTC.